This TCR beta chain was profiled in a study of blood T cell repertoires in COVID-19. Study-wide context: T cells, B-cell-depleted T cells, or PBMCs provided the cDNA or gDNA that served as material.

Followed over time, Seattle patients had been enrolled while infection was active. V was shortened by 0 bases and J by 3 bases, with 6 bases between the two germline ends. The germline V gene encodes CDR1 SGDLS and CDR2 YYNGEE. This CDR3 is built from 13 residues. Study processing details: Amplification of reference gene primers provided the estimated nucleated cell counts. Using immunoSEQ multiplex PCR, the repertoire was profiled, and TCRdb retains in-frame clones only, with some absent. V and J calls and clone size are as listed in that table; D and trimming were resolved from the DNA. Of around 73,000 clones in the sample, 60% to 80% were seen once.

The V and J genes are TRBV9 and TRBJ2-5; weak D call: TRBD2 (6 bases). The sample taken for sequencing was peripheral blood. This clonotype originated in a man aged 70-80 years with COVID-19, enrolled during active disease. The CDR3 DNA reads as TGTGCCAGCAGCGTAGCGGGAGAAGAGACCCAGTACTTC. Translating gives CASSVAGEETQYF.